One sample yielded the 19 T cell receptor beta chains listed below, sequenced in a study of T cells after yellow fever vaccination. TCRdb redid the calling of the 5' RACE reads with MiXCR, one entry per CDR3 protein. Of some 400,000 distinct CDR3 sequences listed, around 20% are singletons. This specimen consisted of PBMCs, obtained before the yellow fever booster vaccination. Receptors originate from a man younger than 30 who received the YFV17D yellow fever vaccine.

The chain is built from TRBV6-5 and TRBJ1-1, with TRBD1 matching over 7 bases. The V gene's germline CDR1 is MNHEY and CDR2 SVGAGI. This CDR3 has 17 residues. V shed 2 bases, J shed 5 bases, and the junction held 14 bases outside the gene matches. DNA for the CDR3: TGTGCCAGCAGTTACAAGTTCGGACAGGACAAGCGGACTGAAGCTTTCTTT. This encodes CASSYKFGQDKRTEAFF.

Details on this clonotype: In this CDR3 the conserved last residue, phenylalanine or tryptophan, is missing, so a read error is likely. J is TRBJ2-1 and V is TRBV7-2, with a possible D match to TRBD1 (5 bases). CDR3 length: 13 amino acids. Trimming pared 3 bases from V and 3 bases from J, leaving 6 bases between. Germline V gene data show CDR1 as SGHTA and CDR2 as FQGNSA. As DNA, the CDR3 is TGTGCCAGCAGCTTCGACAGCTACAATGAGCAGTTCTAC. This translates into CASSFDSYNEQFY.

The chain carries TRBV20-1 and TRBJ2-5; the D call may be TRBD1 or TRBD2 (5 bases each). CDR1 DFQATT and CDR2 SNEGSKA come from the germline V gene (reference sequence). Between the trimmed V and J ends, which lost 2 bases and 4 bases, there was a span of 8 bases. The CDR3 runs 12 residues. The CDR3 nucleotides read TGCAGTGCTAGACGGGACGGAGAGACCCAGTACTTC. This gives the protein CSARRDGETQYF.

The chain uses TRBV7-2 and TRBJ1-1; 10 nucleotides line up with TRBD1. The J segment lost 5 bases and the V segment lost 5 bases, leaving 8 bases of the junction unmatched. The CDR3 sequence is 15 residues long. Germline CDR1 reads SGHTA; CDR2 reads FQGNSA. As DNA, the CDR3 is TGTGCCAGCAGCGTAACGGGACAGGGGAGGACTGAAGCTTTCTTT. This encodes CASSVTGQGRTEAFF.

This clonotype was detected ten times or more. This chain uses TRBV6-5 with TRBJ2-3, with 8 positions matching TRBD2. V was clipped by 3 bases and J by 5 bases; unmatched bases: 7. Per the germline V gene, CDR1 is MNHEY and CDR2 is SVGAGI. The CDR3 spans 15 residues. The CDR3 nucleotides read TGTGCCAGCAGTTATAGCGGGGCCGGTAAAGATACGCAGTATTTT. As protein: CASSYSGAGKDTQYF.

This clonotype came up a few times. V and J are TRBV27 and TRBJ1-5; D remains unclear. The CDR3 runs to 14 residues. Germline V gene data show CDR1 as MNHEY and CDR2 as SMNVEV (reference sequence). Trimming shortened V by 8 bases and J by 0 bases, and 11 bases separated the two germline ends. The CDR3 loop is CASGTRYSNQPQHF. CDR3 bases: TGTGCCAGCGGAACAAGGTATAGCAATCAGCCCCAGCATTTT.

This clonotype was seen a handful of times. V gene TRBV4-1 combines with J gene TRBJ2-3; TRBD2 might be the D (5 bases). Trimming pared 2 bases from V and 0 bases from J, leaving 12 bases between. Germline V gene sequence: CDR1 MGHRA, CDR2 YSYEKL. The CDR3 is made up of 16 amino acids. The CDR3 protein is CASSQRGISSTDTQYF. The CDR3 DNA sequence: TGCGCCAGCAGCCAAAGAGGGATTTCTAGCACAGATACGCAGTATTTT.

This clonotype has a handful of counts. The genes are TRBV4-1 and TRBJ1-2, with D possibly TRBD1 on 5 matching bases. CDR1 MGHRA and CDR2 YSYEKL come from the germline V gene. CDR3 size: 15 residues. With 0 bases removed from V and 0 bases from J, the gap between germline ends came to 8 bases. Written as DNA, the CDR3 is TGCGCCAGCAGCCAAGAGTCAGGGCCTAACTATGGCTACACCTTC. Translation gives CASSQESGPNYGYTF.

This clonotype showed up just a few times. The junction shows a germline mismatch at one end, possibly a read error. The chain is built from TRBV24-1 and TRBJ2-3; a possible D gene is TRBD2 (5 bases). The CDR3 loop spans 12 amino acids. CDR1 is KGHDR, CDR2 SFDVKD, per germline. The CDR3 loop is CATSDSAGPPHF. CDR3 coding DNA: TGTGCCACCAGTGATTCGGCGGGCCCCCCCCATTTT.

The chain employs TRBV15 and TRBJ2-5; TRBD2 aligns across 8 bases. V shed 0 bases and J 5 bases; nucleotides not matched to a gene: 5. Germline V gene sequence: CDR1 LNHNV, CDR2 YYDKDF (reference sequence). This CDR3 comprises 15 residues. The CDR3 region has the DNA TGTGCCACCAGCAGAGATCGAGCGGGGGCGGAGACCCAGTACTTC. Protein: CATSRDRAGAETQYF.

This clonotype has a handful of counts. The chain joins TRBV4-1 to TRBJ2-7; the D call may be TRBD1 or TRBD2 (5 bases each). CDR3 length: 15 amino acids. Per the germline V gene, CDR1 is MGHRA and CDR2 is YSYEKL. Trimming pared 2 bases from V and 2 bases from J, leaving 13 bases between. The CDR3 sequence: CASSQFSLGAYEQYV. CDR3 bases: TGCGCCAGCAGCCAATTCTCCCTGGGGGCCTACGAGCAGTACGTC.

This clonotype showed up just a few times. The rearrangement joins TRBV5-5 to TRBJ2-7; 9 bases match TRBD1. Unmatched junction bases numbered 7, after V lost 0 bases and J lost 3 bases. Germline V gene sequence: CDR1 SGHKS, CDR2 YYEKEE (reference sequence). The CDR3 spans 16 residues. This CDR3 reads CASSLASPGQGYEQYV. CDR3 DNA sequence: TGTGCCAGCAGCTTGGCTTCGCCGGGACAGGGCTACGAGCAGTACGTC.

The chain carries TRBV4-1 and TRBJ2-3, with D perhaps TRBD2 (5 bases). The germline CDR1 and CDR2 sequences are MGHRA and YSYEKL. The CDR3 is 17 amino acids. V was pared by 0 bases and J by 0 bases, with 13 bases between. The chain's CDR3 is CASSQDVRETSTDTQYF. CDR3 coding DNA: TGCGCCAGCAGCCAAGACGTACGGGAAACTAGCACAGATACGCAGTATTTT.

This clonotype turned up a few times. This chain joins TRBV4-1 and TRBJ1-3, with no clear D. V was cut by 4 bases and J by 3 bases, with 10 bases left in between. CDR1 is MGHRA and CDR2 is YSYEKL in the germline V gene. The CDR3 spans 14 residues. The CDR3: CASSPEGHGNTIYF. The CDR3 coding sequence is TGCGCCAGCAGCCCAGAGGGCCATGGAAACACCATATATTTT.

Only a few counts were recorded for this clonotype. The rearrangement uses TRBV4-2 and TRBJ1-2; no firm D call. The CDR3 runs 14 residues. Trimming took off 0 bases at V and 8 bases at J, with 13 bases between the two ends. The V gene's germline CDR1 is LGHNA and CDR2 YNFKEQ. The CDR3 spells CASSQDSVRRGYTF. The CDR3 bases are TGTGCCAGCAGCCAAGACTCGGTCCGGCGGGGCTACACCTTC.

This clonotype was seen more than once but under ten times. The CDR3: CASSLVGGGSTDTQYF. Here the CDR3 DNA reads TGTGCCAGCAGCTTAGTCGGGGGGGGTAGCACAGATACGCAGTATTTT. The genes are TRBV7-2 and TRBJ2-3; 8 bases are shared with TRBD2. The V gene end was trimmed by 1 base and the J gene end by 0 bases; junction bases not matched to a gene: 3. In germline, CDR1 is SGHTA, CDR2 FQGNSA. The CDR3 covers 16 residues.

Only a few counts were recorded for this clonotype. The chain employs TRBV29-1 and TRBJ2-5; 12 positions agree with TRBD2. Germline trimming cut 8 bases from V and 1 base from J; bases unmatched to any gene: 5. CDR1 and CDR2 from the germline V gene are SQVTM and ANQGSEA. This CDR3 is built from 14 residues. For the CDR3, the DNA is TGCAGCTTGGGACTAGCGGGTGTCCAAGAGACCCAGTACTTC. Its translation is CSLGLAGVQETQYF.

This clonotype has more than one count but fewer than ten. This rearrangement joins TRBV3-1 to TRBJ2-3; D unresolved. The V end was cut by 4 bases, the J end by 0 bases, with 5 bases between. Germline V gene data show CDR1 as LGHDT and CDR2 as YNNKEL (reference sequence). The CDR3 sequence is 13 residues long. The CDR3 nucleotides read TGTGCCAGCAGCCCCCTCAGCACAGATACGCAGTATTTT. Translation: CASSPLSTDTQYF.

The J gene is TRBJ2-1, the V gene TRBV5-1; TRBD2 matches 9 bases. After removal of 0 bases from V and 10 bases from J, the junction contained 5 bases not matched to a gene. The CDR3 runs 14 residues. Germline V gene lookup returns CDR1 SGHRS and CDR2 YFSETQ. CDR3 region: CASSLGRGGPEQFF. The CDR3 coding sequence is TGCGCCAGCAGCTTGGGGCGGGGGGGGCCGGAGCAGTTCTTC.